This TCR beta chain appears in the sequencing data of a study of cytomegalovirus exposure and HLA in healthy donors. Study as a whole: There were some 120 million unique TCR beta sequences, drawn from about 190 million T cells, in an earlier analysis.

This clone was counted a few times. Amplification used 60 Vbeta primers and 13 Jbeta primers. Profiled with immunoSEQ multiplex PCR; TCRdb holds only in-frame clones, not every one. The sample lists about 200,000 clones; roughly 80% were seen once. The sequence was obtained from a woman aged 40 to 50 in good health and CMV-seronegative. Input material: PBMCs.

The CDR3 DNA is TGTGCCAGCGGGAGGGGCAGCCTCAACACTGAAGCTTTCTTT. Translating gives CASGRGSLNTEAFF. This chain links TRBV5-4 with TRBJ1-1, with a weak D call TRBD1 (5 bases). Germline CDR1 is SGHNT and CDR2 is YYREEE (reference sequence). The CDR3 totals 14 residues. V lost 7 bases, J lost 2 bases, and 15 bases lay in between.